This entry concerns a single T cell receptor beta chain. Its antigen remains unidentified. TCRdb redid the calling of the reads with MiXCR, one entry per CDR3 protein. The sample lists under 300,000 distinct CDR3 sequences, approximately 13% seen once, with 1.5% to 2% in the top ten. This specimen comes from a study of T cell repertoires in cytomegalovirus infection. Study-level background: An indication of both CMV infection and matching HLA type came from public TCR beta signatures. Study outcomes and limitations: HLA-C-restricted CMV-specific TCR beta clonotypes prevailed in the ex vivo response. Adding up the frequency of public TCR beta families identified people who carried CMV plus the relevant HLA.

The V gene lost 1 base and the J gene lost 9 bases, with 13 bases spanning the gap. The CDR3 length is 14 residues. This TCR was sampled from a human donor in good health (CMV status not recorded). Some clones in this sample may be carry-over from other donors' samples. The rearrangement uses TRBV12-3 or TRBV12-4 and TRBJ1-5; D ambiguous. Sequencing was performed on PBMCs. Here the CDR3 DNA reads TGTGCCAGCAGTTTAGGGGCCGCCTATGGGCCCCAGCATTTT. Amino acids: CASSLGAAYGPQHF.